One and the same sample provided the 4 T cell receptor beta chains below, sequenced in a study of blood T cell repertoires in COVID-19. The protocol was immunoSEQ multiplex PCR, while the TCRdb copy is restricted to in-frame clones and leaves out a portion. The sample lists about 250,000 clones, approximately 89% occurring once. Specimen: peripheral blood. These TCRs come from a woman aged 60 to 75 who had recovered from COVID-19.

This clone was counted once. The V and J genes are TRBV7-2 and TRBJ1-5, with D unresolved. CDR3 size: 15 residues. V was pared by 3 bases and J by 1 base, with 10 bases between. CDR1 and CDR2 (germline): SGHTA, FQGNSA. CDR3 sequence (DNA): TGTGCCAGCAGCTTCGGGTCATTAAGCAATCAGCCCCAGCATTTT. It specifies CASSFGSLSNQPQHF.

The chain joins TRBV4-1 to TRBJ2-5; D remains unclear. V lost 4 bases and J 4 bases, leaving 13 bases between the germline ends. CDR3 length equals 14 residues. CDR1 is MGHRA and CDR2 is YSYEKL in the germline V gene. As DNA, the CDR3 is TGCGCCAGCAGCCGAAGCGATGGTCGAGAGACCCAGTACTTC. Translated, it gives CASSRSDGRETQYF.

The chain is built from TRBV11-1 and TRBJ2-3; tentatively, D is TRBD1 (6 bases). From germline, CDR1 is SGHAT and CDR2 FQDESV (reference sequence). The CDR3 is 14 residues long. Between the trimmed V and J ends, which lost 2 bases and 0 bases, there was a span of 6 bases. As DNA, the CDR3 is TGTGCCAGCAGCTTACAGGGGAGCACAGATACGCAGTATTTT. Its translation: CASSLQGSTDTQYF.

The rearrangement links TRBV16 to TRBJ1-1; 7 bases match TRBD1. Trimming cost V 4 bases and J 4 bases; bases outside gene matches: 3. Germline lookup yields CDR1 KGHSY and CDR2 FQNENV. The CDR3 extends over 13 amino acids. The CDR3 sequence is CASSPQGSTEAFF. CDR3 in DNA: TGTGCCAGCAGCCCACAGGGGTCCACTGAAGCTTTCTTT.